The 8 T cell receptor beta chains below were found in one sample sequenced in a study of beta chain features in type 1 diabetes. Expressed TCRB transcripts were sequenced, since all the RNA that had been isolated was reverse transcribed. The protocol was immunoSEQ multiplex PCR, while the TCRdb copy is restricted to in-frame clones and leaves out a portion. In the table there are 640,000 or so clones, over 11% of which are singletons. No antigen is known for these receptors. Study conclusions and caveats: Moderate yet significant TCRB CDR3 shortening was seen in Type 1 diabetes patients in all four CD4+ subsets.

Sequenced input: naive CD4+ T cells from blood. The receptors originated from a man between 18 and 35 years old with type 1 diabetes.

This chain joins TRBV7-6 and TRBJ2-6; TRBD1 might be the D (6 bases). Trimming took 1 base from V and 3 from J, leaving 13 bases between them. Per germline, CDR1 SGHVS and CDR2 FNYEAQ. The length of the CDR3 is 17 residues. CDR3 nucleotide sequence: TGTGCCAGCAGCTTAGTACTATCAGGGGTTGGGGCCAACGTCCTGACTTTC. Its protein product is CASSLVLSGVGANVLTF.

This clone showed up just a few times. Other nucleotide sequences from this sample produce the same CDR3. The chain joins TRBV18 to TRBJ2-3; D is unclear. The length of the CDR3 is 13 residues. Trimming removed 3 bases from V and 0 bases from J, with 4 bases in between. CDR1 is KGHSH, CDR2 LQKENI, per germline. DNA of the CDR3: TGTGCCAGCTCACCGGACAGCACAGATACGCAGTATTTT. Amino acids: CASSPDSTDTQYF.

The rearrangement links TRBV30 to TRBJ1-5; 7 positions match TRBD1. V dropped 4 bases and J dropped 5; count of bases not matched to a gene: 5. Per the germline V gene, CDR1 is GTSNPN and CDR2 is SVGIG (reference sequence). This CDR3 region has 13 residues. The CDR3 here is CAWNRGEDQPQHF. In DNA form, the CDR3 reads TGTGCCTGGAACAGGGGTGAGGATCAGCCCCAGCATTTT.

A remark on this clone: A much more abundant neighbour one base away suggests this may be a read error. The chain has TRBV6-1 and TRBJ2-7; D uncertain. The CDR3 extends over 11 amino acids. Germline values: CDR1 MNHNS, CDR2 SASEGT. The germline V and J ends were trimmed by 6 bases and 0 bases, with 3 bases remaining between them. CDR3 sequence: CASSISYEQYF. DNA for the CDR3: TGTGCCAGCAGCATCTCCTACGAGCAGTACTTC.

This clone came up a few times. CDR3 in DNA: TGTGCCAGCAGTTTGGAGACAGGGAACACTGAAGCTTTCTTT. Translation: CASSLETGNTEAFF. The chain uses TRBV28 and TRBJ1-1; perhaps TRBD1 as D (6 bases). The CDR3 length is 14 residues. Deletions cut 3 bases from V and 1 base from J, with 9 bases between. CDR1 and CDR2 from the germline V gene are MDHEN and SYDVKM. Full variable domain (outside the CDR3, taken from reference TRBV28 and TRBJ1-1): DVKVTQSSRYLVKRTGEKVFLECVQDMDHENMFWYRQDPGLGLRLIYFSYDVKMKEKGDIPEGYSVSREKKERFSLILESASTNQTSMYLCASSLETGNTEAFFGQGTRLTVV.

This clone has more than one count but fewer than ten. CDR3 sequence (DNA): TGCGCCAGCAGTCAATCTCGGGGGGCCCAAGAGACCCAGTACTTC. Its translation: CASSQSRGAQETQYF. V and J are TRBV23-1 and TRBJ2-5; tentative D call: TRBD2 (7 bases). TRBV23-1 is flagged as an ORF with uncertain function. V dropped 0 bases and J dropped 1 base, with 9 bases sitting between them. The CDR3 extends over 15 amino acids.

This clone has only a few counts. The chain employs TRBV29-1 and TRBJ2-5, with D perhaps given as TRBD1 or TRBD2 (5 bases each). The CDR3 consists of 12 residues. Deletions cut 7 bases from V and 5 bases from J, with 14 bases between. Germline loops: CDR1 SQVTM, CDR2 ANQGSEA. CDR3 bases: TGCAGCGGTACGGCAGGGACGGAGACCCAGTACTTC. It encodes CSGTAGTETQYF.

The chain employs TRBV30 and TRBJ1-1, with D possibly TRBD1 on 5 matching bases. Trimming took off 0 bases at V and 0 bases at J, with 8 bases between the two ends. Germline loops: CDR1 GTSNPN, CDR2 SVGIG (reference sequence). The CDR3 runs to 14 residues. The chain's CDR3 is CAWSVRGMNTEAFF. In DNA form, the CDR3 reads TGTGCCTGGAGTGTACGGGGGATGAACACTGAAGCTTTCTTT.